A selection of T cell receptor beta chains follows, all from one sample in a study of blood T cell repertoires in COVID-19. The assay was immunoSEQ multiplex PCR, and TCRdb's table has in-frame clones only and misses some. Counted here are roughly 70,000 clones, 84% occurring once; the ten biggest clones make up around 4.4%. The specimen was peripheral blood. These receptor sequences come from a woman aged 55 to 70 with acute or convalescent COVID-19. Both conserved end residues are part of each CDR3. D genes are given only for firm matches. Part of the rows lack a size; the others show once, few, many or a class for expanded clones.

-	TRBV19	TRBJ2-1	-	CASSIVLSLGHEQFF	TGTGCCAGTAGTATAGTCCTCTCTCTGGGCCATGAGCAGTTCTTC
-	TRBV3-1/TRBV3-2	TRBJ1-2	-	CASSQRVQLNYGYTF	TGTGCCAGCAGCCAGAGGGTACAACTTAACTATGGCTACACCTTC
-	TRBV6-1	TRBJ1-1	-	CASRQGGVGTEAFF	TGTGCCAGCAGACAAGGAGGGGTCGGCACTGAAGCTTTCTTT
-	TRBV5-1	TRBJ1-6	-	CASSLVTVSNSPLHF	TGCGCCAGCAGCTTGGTGACAGTAAGCAATTCACCCCTCCACTTT
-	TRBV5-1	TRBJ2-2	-	CASSLLSGELFF	TGCGCCAGCAGCTTGCTTTCCGGGGAGCTGTTTTTT
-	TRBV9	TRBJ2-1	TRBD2	CASSVGTRDNEQFF	TGTGCCAGCAGCGTAGGGACTAGAGACAATGAGCAGTTCTTC
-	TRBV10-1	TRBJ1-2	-	CASSESRAGGYTF	TGCGCCAGCAGTGAAAGCAGGGCGGGAGGCTACACCTTC
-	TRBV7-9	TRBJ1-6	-	CASSQPRRGNSPLHF	TGTGCCAGCAGCCAACCCCGGAGAGGAAATTCACCCCTCCACTTT
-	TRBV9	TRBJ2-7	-	CASSEAAVSYEQYF	TGTGCCAGCAGCGAAGCGGCAGTCTCCTACGAGCAGTACTTC
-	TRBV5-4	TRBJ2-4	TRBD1	CASSLWDRGRHIQYF	TGTGCCAGCAGCTTATGGGACAGGGGGCGGCACATTCAGTACTTC
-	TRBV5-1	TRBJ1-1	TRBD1	CASSTRTGYTEAFF	TGCGCCAGCAGCACAAGGACAGGTTACACTGAAGCTTTCTTT
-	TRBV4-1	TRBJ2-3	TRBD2	CASSHPGGGSSDTQYF	TGCGCCAGCAGCCACCCTGGGGGGGGATCCTCCGATACGCAGTATTTT
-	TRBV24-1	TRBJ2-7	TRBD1	CATSRQGAHEQYF	TGTGCCACCAGCCGACAGGGAGCCCACGAGCAGTACTTC
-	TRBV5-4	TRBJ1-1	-	CASSKVAGEAFF	TGTGCCAGCAGCAAGGTAGCCGGTGAAGCTTTCTTT
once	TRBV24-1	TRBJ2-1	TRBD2	CATSDPTSGALNEQFF	TGTGCCACCAGTGATCCGACTAGCGGGGCTTTAAATGAGCAGTTCTTC
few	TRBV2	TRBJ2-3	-	CASSGGDTQYF	TGTGCCAGCAGTGGAGGAGATACGCAGTATTTT
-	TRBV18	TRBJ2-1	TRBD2	CASSPGGGATGEQFF	TGTGCCAGCTCACCAGGCGGGGGGGCCACAGGTGAGCAGTTCTTC
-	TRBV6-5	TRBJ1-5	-	CASRFRTVNGNQPQHF	TGTGCCAGCCGTTTCAGGACAGTTAATGGCAATCAGCCCCAGCATTTT
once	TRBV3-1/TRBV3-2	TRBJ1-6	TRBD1	CASSLTGGPSPLHF	TGTGCCAGCAGTTTGACAGGGGGCCCTTCACCCCTCCACTTT
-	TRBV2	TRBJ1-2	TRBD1	CASGRQGARYGYTF	TGTGCCAGCGGAAGACAGGGGGCAAGGTATGGCTACACCTTC
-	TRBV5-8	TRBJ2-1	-	CASSPDFYNEQFF	TGTGCCAGCAGCCCTGACTTCTACAATGAGCAGTTCTTC